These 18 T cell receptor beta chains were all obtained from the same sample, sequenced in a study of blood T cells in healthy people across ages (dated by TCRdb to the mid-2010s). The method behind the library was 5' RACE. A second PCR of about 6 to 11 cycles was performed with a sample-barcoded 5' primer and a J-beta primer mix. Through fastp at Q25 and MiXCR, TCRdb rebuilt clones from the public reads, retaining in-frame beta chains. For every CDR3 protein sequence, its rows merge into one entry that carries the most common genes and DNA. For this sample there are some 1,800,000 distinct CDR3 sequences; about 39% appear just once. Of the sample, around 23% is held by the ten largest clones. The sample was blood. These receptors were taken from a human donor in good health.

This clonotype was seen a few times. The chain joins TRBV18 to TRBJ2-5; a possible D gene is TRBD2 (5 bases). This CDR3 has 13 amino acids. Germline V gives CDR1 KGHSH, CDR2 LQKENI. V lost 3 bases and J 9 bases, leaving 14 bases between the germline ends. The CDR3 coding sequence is TGTGCCAGCTCACCGGAGCGGTCTCCTCCCCAGTACTTC. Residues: CASSPERSPPQYF.

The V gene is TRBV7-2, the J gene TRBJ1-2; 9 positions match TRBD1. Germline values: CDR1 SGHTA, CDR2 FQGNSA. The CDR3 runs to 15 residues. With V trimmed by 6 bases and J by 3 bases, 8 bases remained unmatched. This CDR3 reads CASRITGGLDYGYTF. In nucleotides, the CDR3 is TGTGCCAGCAGGATAACAGGGGGCTTGGACTATGGCTACACCTTC.

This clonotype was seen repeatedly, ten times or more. CDR3 sequence reads: CASSLNRDTDTQYF. CDR3 in DNA: TGTGCCAGCAGCTTGAACAGGGACACAGATACGCAGTATTTT. This chain links TRBV7-9 with TRBJ2-3, with D maybe TRBD1 (6 bases). The CDR3 is 14 residues long. Germline CDR1 reads SEHNR; CDR2 reads FQNEAQ (reference sequence). V shed 3 bases and J shed 2 bases, with 9 bases lying between them.

DNA of the CDR3: TGTGCCAGCAGTCAAACGAACAGGGGGCTCGGCGGGAAGCAGTACTTC. Protein product: CASSQTNRGLGGKQYF. The V call is TRBV6-2 or TRBV6-3, the J call TRBJ2-1, with TRBD1 identical over 9 bases. TRBJ2-7 matches the DNA end more closely, so the J call is doubtful. The germline CDR1 and CDR2 sequences are MNHEY and SVGEGT. This CDR3 spans 16 amino acids.

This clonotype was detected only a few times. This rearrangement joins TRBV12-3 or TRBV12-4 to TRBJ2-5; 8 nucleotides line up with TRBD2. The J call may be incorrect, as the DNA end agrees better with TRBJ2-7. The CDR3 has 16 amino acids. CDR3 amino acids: CASSYSTSGFTYEQYF. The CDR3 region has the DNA TGTGCCAGCAGTTATTCTACTAGCGGATTTACCTACGAGCAGTACTTC.

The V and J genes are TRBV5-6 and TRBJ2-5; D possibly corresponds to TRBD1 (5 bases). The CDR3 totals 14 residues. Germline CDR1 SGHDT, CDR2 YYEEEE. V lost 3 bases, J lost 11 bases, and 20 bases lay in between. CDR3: CASSSDKSSYGQYF. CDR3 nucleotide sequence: TGTGCCAGCAGCTCGGACAAGTCCTCCTACGGGCAGTACTTC.

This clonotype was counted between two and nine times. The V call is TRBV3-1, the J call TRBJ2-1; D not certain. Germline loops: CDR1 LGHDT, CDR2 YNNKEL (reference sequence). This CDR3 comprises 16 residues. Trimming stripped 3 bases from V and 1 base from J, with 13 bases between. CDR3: CASSHDPRVSYNEQFF. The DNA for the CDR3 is TGTGCCAGCAGCCACGACCCACGGGTATCCTACAATGAGCAGTTCTTC.

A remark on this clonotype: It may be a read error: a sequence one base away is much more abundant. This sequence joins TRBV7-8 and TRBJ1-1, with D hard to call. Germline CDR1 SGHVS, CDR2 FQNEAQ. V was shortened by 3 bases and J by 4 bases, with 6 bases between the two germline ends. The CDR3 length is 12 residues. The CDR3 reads CASSFQSTEAFF. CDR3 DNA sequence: TGTGCCAGCAGCTTCCAGAGCACTGAAGCTTTCTTT.

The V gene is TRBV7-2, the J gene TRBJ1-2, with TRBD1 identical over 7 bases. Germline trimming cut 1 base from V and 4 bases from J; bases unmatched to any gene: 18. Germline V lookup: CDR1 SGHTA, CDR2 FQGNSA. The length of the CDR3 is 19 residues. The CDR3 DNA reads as TGTGCCAGCAGCTTAGACCGACTCGGGACAGACCGGAGAGGCTATGGCTACACCTTC. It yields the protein CASSLDRLGTDRRGYGYTF.

The CDR3 region is CASIEQGEGEKLFF. The CDR3 DNA sequence: TGTGCCAGCATCGAACAGGGGGAGGGTGAAAAACTGTTTTTT. This rearrangement joins TRBV28 to TRBJ1-4, with 8 positions matching TRBD1. The CDR3 is made up of 14 amino acids. CDR1 is MDHEN and CDR2 is SYDVKM in the germline V gene. Trimming took 7 bases from V and 7 from J; bases not matched to a gene: 8.

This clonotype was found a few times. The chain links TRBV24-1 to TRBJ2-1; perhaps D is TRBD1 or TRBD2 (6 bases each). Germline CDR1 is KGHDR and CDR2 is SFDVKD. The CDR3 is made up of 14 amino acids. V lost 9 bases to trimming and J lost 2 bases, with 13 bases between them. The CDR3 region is CATRGRGTYNEQFF. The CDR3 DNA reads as TGTGCCACCCGGGGGCGGGGAACCTACAATGAGCAGTTCTTC.

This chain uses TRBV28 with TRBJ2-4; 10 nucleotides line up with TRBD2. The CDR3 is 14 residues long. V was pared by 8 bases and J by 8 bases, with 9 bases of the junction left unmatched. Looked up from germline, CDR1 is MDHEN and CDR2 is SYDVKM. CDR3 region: CASQLAGVVYIQYF. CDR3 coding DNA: TGTGCCAGCCAGCTAGCGGGGGTGGTGTACATTCAGTACTTC.

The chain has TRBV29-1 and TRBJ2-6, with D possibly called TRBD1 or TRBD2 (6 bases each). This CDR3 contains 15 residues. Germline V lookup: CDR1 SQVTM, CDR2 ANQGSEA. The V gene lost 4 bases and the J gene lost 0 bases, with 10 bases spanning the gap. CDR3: CSVAGGHSGANVLTF. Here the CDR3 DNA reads TGCAGCGTTGCCGGGGGCCACTCTGGGGCCAACGTCCTGACTTTC.

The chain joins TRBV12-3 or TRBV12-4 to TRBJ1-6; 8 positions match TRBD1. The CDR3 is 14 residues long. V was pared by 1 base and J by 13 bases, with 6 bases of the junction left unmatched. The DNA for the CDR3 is TGTGCCAGCAGTTTAGGGACAGGGATAGGTCCCCTCCACTTT. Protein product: CASSLGTGIGPLHF.

The CDR3 region has the DNA TGTGCCAGCAGCGTAATCTCCACCCCCGGGGAGCAGTACTTC. It codes for CASSVISTPGEQYF. The chain couples TRBV9 to TRBJ2-7; no firm D call. The CDR3 contains 14 residues. In germline, CDR1 is SGDLS, CDR2 YYNGEE. With 1 base removed from V and 7 bases from J, the gap between germline ends came to 15 bases.

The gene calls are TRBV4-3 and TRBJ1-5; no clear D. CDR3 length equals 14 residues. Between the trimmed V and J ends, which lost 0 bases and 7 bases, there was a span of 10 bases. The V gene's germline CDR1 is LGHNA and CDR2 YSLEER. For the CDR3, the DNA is TGCGCCAGCAGCCAAGATCCGTTCTGGCAGCCCCAGCATTTT. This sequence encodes CASSQDPFWQPQHF.

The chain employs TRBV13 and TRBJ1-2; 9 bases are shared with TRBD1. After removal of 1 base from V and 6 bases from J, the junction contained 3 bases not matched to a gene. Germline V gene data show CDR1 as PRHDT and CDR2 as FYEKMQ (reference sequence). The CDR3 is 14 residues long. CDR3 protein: CASSLEGTGNGYTF. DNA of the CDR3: TGTGCCAGCAGCTTAGAGGGGACAGGGAATGGCTACACCTTC.

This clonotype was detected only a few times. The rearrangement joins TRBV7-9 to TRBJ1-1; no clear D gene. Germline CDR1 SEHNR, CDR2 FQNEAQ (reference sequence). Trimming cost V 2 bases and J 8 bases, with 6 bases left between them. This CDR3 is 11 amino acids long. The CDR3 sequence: CASSLSLEAFF. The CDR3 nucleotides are TGTGCCAGCAGCTTATCCCTCGAAGCTTTCTTT. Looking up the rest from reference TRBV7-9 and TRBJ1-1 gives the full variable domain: DTGVSQNPRHKITKRGQNVTFRCDPISEHNRLYWYRQTLGQGPEFLTYFQNEAQLEKSRLLSDRFSAERPKGSFSTLEIQRTEQGDSAMYLCASSLSLEAFFGQGTRLTVV.